This T cell receptor beta chain was obtained from a study of shared clonotypes between healthy human individuals. V was pared by 2 bases and J by 5 bases, with 12 bases between. The CDR3 length is 14 residues. The V gene's germline CDR1 is SEHNR and CDR2 FQNEAQ (reference sequence). Deep was the level at which the assay was run. The repertoire was sequenced with immunoSEQ multiplex PCR; TCRdb's copy has only in-frame clones and lacks some. The repertoire holds roughly 2 million clones, with approximately 94% as singletons. The material sequenced was naive CD4+ T cells sorted from blood. The subset: CD45RA+ positively selected. This chain connects TRBV7-9 to TRBJ2-5, with D hard to call. The source of this sequence is a man aged 18 to 35 in good health. The CDR3 sequence is CASSLSTVGETQYF. CDR3 DNA sequence: TGTGCCAGCAGCTTAAGTACAGTTGGGGAGACCCAGTACTTC.